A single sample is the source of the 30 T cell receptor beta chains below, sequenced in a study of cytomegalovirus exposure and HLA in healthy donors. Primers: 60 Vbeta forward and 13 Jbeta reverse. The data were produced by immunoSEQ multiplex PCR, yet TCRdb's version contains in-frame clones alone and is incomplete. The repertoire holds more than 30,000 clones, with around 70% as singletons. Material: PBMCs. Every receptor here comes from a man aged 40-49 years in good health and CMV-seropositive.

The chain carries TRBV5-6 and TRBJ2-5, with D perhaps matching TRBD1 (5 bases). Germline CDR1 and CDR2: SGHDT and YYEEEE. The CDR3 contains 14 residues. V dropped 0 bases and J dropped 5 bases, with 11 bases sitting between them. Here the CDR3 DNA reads TGTGCCAGCAGCTTGGCCGGCAGGGCCGAGACCCAGTACTTC. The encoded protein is CASSLAGRAETQYF.

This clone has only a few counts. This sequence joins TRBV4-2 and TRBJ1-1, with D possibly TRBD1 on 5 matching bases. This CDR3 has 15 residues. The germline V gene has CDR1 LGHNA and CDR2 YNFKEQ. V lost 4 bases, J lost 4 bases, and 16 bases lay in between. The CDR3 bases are TGTGCCAGCAGCCTGGCAGGGAGGGGTTCCACTGAAGCTTTCTTT. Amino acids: CASSLAGRGSTEAFF.

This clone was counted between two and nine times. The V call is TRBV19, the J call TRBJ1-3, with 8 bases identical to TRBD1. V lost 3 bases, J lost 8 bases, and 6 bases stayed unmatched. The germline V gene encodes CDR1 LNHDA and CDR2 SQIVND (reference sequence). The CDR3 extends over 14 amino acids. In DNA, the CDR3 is TGTGCCAGTAGTATCCAGGGGGCTAGTGACACCATATATTTT. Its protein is CASSIQGASDTIYF.

The CDR3 nucleotides read TGTGCCAGCAGCGTAGGGAGGGTTCTGAGGGATACGCAGTATTTT. This encodes CASSVGRVLRDTQYF. The chain carries TRBV9 and TRBJ2-3, with TRBD2 as a possible D gene (6 bases). The germline V and J ends were trimmed by 0 bases and 6 bases, with 14 bases remaining between them. CDR3 size: 15 residues. CDR1 is SGDLS, CDR2 YYNGEE, per germline.

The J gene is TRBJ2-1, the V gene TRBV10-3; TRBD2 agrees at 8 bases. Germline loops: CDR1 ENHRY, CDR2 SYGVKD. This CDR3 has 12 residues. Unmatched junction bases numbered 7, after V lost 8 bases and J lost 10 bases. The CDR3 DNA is TGTGCCATCCATACCTTAGCGGGAGAGCAGTTCTTC. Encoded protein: CAIHTLAGEQFF.

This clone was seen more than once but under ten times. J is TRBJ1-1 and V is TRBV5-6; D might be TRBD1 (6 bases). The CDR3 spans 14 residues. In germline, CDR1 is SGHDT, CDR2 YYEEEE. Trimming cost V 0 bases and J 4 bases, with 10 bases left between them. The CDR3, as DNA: TGTGCCAGCAGCTTGGTGGGGGCTGGCACTGAAGCTTTCTTT. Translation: CASSLVGAGTEAFF.

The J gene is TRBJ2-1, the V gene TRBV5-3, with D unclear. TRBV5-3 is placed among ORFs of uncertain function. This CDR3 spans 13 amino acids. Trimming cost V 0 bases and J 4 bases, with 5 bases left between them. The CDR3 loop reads CARSLARYNEQFF. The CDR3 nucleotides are TGTGCCAGAAGCTTGGCCCGTTACAATGAGCAGTTCTTC.

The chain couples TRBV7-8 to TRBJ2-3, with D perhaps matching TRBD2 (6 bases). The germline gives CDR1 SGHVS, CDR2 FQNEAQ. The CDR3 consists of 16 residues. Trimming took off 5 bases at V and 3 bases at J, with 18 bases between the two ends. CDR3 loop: CASSPGTPKGTDTQYF. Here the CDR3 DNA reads TGTGCCAGCAGCCCAGGGACTCCCAAAGGGACAGATACGCAGTATTTT.

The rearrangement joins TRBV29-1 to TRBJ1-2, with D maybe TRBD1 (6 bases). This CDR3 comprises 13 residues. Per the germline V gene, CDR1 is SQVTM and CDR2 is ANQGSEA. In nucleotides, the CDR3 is TGCATCACGGGAATGGGGGCGGACTATGGCTACACCTTC. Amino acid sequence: CITGMGADYGYTF.

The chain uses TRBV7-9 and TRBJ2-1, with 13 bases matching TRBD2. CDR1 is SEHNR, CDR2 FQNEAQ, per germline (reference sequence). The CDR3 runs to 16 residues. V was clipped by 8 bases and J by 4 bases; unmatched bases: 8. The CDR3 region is CASRTSGGSRYNEQFF. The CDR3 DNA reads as TGTGCCAGCCGGACTAGCGGGGGTAGTAGGTACAATGAGCAGTTCTTC.

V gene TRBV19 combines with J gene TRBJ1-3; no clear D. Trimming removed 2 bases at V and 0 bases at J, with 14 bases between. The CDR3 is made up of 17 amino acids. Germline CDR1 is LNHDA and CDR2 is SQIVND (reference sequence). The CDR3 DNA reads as TGTGCCAGTAGTATACTCCCGGGATCCAGCTCTGGAAACACCATATATTTT. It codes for CASSILPGSSSGNTIYF.

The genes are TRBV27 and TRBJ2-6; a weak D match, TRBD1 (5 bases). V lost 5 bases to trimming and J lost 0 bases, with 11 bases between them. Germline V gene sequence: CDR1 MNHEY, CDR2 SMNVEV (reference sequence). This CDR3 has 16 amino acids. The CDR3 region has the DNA TGTGCCAGCAGTCAGAAGACAGCCTCTGGGGCCAACGTCCTGACTTTC. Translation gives CASSQKTASGANVLTF.

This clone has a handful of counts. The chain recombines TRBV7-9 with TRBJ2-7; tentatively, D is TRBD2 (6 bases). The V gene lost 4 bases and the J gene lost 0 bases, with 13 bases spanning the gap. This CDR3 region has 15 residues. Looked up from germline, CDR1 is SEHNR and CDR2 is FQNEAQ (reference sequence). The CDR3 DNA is TGTGCCAGCAGCTCAATGGACGGGAGCTCCTACGAGCAGTACTTC. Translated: CASSSMDGSSYEQYF.

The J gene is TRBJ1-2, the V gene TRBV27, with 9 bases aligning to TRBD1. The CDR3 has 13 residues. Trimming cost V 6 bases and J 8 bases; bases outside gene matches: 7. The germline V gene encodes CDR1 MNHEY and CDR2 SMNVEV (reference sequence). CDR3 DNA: TGTGCCAGCAGCCGTGGGACAGGGAACGGCTACACCTTC. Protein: CASSRGTGNGYTF.

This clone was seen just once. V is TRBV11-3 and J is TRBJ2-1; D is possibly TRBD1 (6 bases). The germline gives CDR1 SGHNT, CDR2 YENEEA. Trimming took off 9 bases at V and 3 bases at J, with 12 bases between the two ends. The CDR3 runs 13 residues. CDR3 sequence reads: CASADRDYNEQFF. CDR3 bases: TGTGCCAGTGCGGACAGAGACTACAATGAGCAGTTCTTC.

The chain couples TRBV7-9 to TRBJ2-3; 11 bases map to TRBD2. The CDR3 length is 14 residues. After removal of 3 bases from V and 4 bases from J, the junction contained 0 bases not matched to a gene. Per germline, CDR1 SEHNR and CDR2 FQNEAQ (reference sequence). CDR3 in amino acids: CASSFSGGADTQYF. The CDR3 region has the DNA TGTGCCAGCAGCTTTAGCGGGGGGGCAGATACGCAGTATTTT.

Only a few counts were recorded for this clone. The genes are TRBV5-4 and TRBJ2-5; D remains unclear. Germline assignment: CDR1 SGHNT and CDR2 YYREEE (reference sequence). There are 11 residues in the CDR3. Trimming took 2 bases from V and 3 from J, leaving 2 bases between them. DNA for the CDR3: TGTGCCAGCAGCTTCAAAGAGACCCAGTACTTC. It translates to CASSFKETQYF.

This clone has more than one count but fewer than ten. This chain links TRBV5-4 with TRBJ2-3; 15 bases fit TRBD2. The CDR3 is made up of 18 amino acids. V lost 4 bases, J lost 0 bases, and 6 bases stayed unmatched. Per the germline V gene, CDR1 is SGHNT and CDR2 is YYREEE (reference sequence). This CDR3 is CASSAGTSGGTSTDTQYF. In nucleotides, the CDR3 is TGTGCCAGCAGCGCGGGGACTAGCGGGGGGACTAGCACAGATACGCAGTATTTT. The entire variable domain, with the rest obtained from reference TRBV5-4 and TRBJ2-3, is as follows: ETGVTQSPTHLIKTRGQQVTLRCSSQSGHNTVSWYQQALGQGPQFIFQYYREEENGRGNFPPRFSGLQFPNYSSELNVNALELDDSALYLCASSAGTSGGTSTDTQYFGPGTRLTVL.

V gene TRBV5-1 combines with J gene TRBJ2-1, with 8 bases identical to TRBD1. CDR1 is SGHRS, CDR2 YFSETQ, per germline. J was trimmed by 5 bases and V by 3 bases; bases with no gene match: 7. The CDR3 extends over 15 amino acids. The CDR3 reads CASSYQGAQDNEQFF. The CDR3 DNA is TGCGCCAGCAGCTACCAGGGGGCGCAAGACAATGAGCAGTTCTTC.

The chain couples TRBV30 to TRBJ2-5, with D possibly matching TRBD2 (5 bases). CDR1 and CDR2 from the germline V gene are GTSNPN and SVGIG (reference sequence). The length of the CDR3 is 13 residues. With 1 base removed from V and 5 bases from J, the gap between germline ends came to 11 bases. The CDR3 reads CAWSENPGETQYF. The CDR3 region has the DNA TGTGCCTGGAGTGAAAACCCGGGGGAGACCCAGTACTTC.

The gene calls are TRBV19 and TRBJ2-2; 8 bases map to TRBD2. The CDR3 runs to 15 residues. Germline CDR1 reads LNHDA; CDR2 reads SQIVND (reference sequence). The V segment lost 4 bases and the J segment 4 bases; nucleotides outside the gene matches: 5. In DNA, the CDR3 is TGTGCCAGTAGTAAGGAGCGGGGGTCCACCGGGGAGCTGTTTTTT. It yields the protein CASSKERGSTGELFF.

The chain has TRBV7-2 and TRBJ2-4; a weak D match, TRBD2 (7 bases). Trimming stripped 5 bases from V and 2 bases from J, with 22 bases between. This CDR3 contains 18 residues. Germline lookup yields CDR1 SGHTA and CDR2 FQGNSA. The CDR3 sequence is CASSIRGGGMTSKNIQYF. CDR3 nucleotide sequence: TGTGCCAGCAGCATCCGAGGGGGGGGGATGACGTCCAAAAACATTCAGTACTTC.

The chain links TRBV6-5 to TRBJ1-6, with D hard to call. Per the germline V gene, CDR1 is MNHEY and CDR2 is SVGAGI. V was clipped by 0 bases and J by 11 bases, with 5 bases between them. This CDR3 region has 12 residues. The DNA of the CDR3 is TGTGCCAGCAGTTACTCGGGCCCACCCCTCCACTTT. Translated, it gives CASSYSGPPLHF.

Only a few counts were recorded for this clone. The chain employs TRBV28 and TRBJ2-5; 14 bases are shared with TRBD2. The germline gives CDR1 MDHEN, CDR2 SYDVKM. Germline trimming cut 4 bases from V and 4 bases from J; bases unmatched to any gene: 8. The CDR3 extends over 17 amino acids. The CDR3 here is CASSSQGLAGVRETQYF. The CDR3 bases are TGTGCCAGCAGTTCTCAGGGACTAGCGGGAGTAAGAGAGACCCAGTACTTC.

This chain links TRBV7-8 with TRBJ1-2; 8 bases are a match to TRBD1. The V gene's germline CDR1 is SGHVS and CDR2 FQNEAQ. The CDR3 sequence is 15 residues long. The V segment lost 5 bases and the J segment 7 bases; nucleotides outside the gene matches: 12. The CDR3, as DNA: TGTGCCAGCAGCGAGCAGGACAGGGCGCCGTCTGGCTACACCTTC. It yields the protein CASSEQDRAPSGYTF.

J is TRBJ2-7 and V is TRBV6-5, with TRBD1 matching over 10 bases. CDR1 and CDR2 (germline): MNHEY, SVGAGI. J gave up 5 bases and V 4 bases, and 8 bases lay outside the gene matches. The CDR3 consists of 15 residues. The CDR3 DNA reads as TGTGCCAGCAGTTGGGGCCGGGGGACAGGGGACGAGCAGTACTTC. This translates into CASSWGRGTGDEQYF.

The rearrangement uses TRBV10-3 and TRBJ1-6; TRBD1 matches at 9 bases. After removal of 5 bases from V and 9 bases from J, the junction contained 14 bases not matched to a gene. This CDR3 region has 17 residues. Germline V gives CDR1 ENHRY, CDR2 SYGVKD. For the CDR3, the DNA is TGTGCCATCAGTACCCGGGACAGGGTGAACGCGGGTTCACCCCTCCACTTT. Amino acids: CAISTRDRVNAGSPLHF.

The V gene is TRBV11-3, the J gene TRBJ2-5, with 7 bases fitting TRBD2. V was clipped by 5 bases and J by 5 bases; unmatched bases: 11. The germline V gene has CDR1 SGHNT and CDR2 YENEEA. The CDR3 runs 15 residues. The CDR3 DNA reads TGTGCCAGCAGCCCGGGAGGTGGAGGTCAGGAGACCCAGTACTTC. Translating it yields CASSPGGGGQETQYF.

The CDR3 loop reads CASSSPGEGNQPQHF. In DNA, the CDR3 is TGTGCCAGCAGTTCTCCGGGGGAGGGCAATCAGCCCCAGCATTTT. The chain has TRBV28 and TRBJ1-5; tentative D call: TRBD1 (5 bases). The CDR3 is 15 amino acids. CDR1 is MDHEN, CDR2 SYDVKM, per germline. V was clipped by 4 bases and J by 2 bases, with 12 bases between them.

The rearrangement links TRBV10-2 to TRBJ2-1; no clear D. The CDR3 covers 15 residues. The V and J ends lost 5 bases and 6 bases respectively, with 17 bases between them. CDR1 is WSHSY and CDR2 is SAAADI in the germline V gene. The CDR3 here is CASSTGSQTGNEQFF. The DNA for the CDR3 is TGCGCCAGCAGTACCGGGTCCCAAACTGGCAATGAGCAGTTCTTC.